The T cell receptor beta chain described here comes from a study of blood T cell repertoires in COVID-19. This clone was seen a single time. Sequencing used immunoSEQ multiplex PCR; TCRdb keeps in-frame clones, though not all of them. The sample carries tens of thousands of clones, 70% to 85% recorded once. CDR1 and CDR2 from the germline V gene are MDHEN and SYDVKM. Trimming stripped 6 bases from V and 8 bases from J, with 15 bases between. The CDR3 consists of 13 residues. The TCR comes from a human donor in a cohort sampled during active COVID-19. Material: peripheral blood. J is TRBJ2-3 and V is TRBV28, with D possibly being TRBD2 (6 bases). In DNA, the CDR3 is TGTGCCAGCAGAGGAGGGGTGTCGGGTACGCAGTATTTT. Protein product: CASRGGVSGTQYF.